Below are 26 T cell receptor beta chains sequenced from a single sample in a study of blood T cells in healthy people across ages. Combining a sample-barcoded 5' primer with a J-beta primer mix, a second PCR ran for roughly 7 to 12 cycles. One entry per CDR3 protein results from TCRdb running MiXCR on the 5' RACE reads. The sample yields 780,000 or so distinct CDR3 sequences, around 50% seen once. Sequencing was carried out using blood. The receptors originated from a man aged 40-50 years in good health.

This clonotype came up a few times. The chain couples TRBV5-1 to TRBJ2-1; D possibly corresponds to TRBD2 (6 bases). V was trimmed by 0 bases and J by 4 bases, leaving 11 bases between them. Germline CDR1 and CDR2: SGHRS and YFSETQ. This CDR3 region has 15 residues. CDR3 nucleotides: TGCGCCAGCAGCTTGGATCTAGCGAGTTACAATGAGCAGTTCTTC. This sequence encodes CASSLDLASYNEQFF. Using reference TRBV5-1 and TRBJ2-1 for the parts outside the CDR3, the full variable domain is KAGVTQTPRYLIKTRGQQVTLSCSPISGHRSVSWYQQTPGQGLQFLFEYFSETQRNKGNFPGRFSGRQFSNSRSEMNVSTLELGDSALYLCASSLDLASYNEQFFGPGTRLTVL.

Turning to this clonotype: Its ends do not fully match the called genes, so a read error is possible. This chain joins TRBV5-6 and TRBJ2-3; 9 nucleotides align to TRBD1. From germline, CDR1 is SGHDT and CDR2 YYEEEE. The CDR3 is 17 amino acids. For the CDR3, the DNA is TGTGCCAGCAGCTTGGATGCATACAGGGGGCCCACAGATACGCTGTATTTT. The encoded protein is CASSLDAYRGPTDTLYF.

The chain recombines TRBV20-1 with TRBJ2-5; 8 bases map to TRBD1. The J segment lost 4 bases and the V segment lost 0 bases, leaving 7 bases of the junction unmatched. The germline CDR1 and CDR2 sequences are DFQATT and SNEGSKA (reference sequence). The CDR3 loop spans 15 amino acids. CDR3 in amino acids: CSARDLQGVGETQYF. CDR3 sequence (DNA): TGCAGTGCTAGAGATCTACAGGGGGTAGGAGAGACCCAGTACTTC.

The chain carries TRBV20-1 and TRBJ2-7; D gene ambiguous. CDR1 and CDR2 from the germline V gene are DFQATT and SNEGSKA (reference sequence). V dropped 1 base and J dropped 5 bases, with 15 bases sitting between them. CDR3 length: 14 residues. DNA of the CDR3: TGCAGTGCTAGAGCCCTATTTAGAGCGAACGAGCAGTACTTC. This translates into CSARALFRANEQYF.

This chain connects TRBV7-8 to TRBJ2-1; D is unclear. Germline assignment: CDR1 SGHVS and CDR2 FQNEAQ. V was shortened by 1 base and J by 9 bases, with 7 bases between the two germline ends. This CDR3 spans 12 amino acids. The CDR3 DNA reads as TGTGCCAGCAGCTTAGGTCGCAGTGAGCAGTTCTTC. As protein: CASSLGRSEQFF.

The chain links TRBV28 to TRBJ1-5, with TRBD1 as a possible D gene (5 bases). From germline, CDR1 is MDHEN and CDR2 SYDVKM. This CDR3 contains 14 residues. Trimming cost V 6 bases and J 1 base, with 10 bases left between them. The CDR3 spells CASRAAGSNQPQHF. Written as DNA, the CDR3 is TGTGCCAGCAGGGCTGCAGGGAGCAATCAGCCCCAGCATTTT.

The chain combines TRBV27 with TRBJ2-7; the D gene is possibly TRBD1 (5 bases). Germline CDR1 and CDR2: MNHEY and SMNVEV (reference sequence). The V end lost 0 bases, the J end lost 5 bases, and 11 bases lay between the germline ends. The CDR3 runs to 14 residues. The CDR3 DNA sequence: TGTGCCAGCAGTTTATCAGTCAGGGCCCACGAGCAGTACTTC. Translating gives CASSLSVRAHEQYF.

The CDR3 nucleotides read TGTGCCAGCAGTCCCCTGCTCACTGAAAAACTGTTTTTT. It specifies CASSPLLTEKLFF. J is TRBJ1-4 and V is TRBV12-3 or TRBV12-4; D not resolved. The V end lost 5 bases, the J end lost 7 bases, and 11 bases lay between the germline ends. The CDR3 runs to 13 residues.

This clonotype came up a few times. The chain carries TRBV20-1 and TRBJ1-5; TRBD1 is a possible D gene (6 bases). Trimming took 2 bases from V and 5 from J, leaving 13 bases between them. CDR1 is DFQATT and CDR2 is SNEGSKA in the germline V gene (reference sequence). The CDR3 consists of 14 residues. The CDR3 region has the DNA TGCAGTGCTAGACCCAGGGGTGGTGATCAGCCCCAGCATTTT. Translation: CSARPRGGDQPQHF.

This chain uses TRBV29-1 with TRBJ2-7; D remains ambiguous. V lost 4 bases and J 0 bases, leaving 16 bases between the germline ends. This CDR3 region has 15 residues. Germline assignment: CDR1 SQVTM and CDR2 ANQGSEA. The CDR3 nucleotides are TGCAGCGTTGTTGATGATGCCATTAGCTCCTACGAGCAGTACTTC. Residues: CSVVDDAISSYEQYF.

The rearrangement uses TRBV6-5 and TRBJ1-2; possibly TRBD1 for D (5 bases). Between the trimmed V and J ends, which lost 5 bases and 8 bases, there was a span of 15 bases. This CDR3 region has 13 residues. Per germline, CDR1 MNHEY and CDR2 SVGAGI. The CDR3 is CASSNRQGGGYTF. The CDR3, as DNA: TGTGCCAGCAGTAACCGGCAGGGCGGCGGCTACACCTTC.

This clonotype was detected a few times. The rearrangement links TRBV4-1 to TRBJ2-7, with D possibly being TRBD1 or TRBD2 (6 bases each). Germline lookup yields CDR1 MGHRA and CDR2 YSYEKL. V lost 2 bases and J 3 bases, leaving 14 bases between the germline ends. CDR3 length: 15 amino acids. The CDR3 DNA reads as TGCGCCAGCAGCCAACACGTTGAGGGGGGCTACGAGCAGTACTTC. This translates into CASSQHVEGGYEQYF.

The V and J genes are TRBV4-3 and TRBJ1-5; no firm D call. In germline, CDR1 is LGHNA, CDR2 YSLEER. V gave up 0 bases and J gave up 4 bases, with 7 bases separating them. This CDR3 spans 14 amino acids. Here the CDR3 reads CASSQDPFNQPQHF. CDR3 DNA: TGCGCCAGCAGCCAAGATCCGTTTAATCAGCCCCAGCATTTT.

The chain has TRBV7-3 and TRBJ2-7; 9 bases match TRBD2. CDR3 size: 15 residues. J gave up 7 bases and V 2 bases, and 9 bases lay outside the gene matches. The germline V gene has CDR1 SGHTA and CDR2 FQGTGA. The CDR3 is CASSLAGGPGNEQYF. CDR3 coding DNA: TGTGCCAGCAGCTTAGCGGGAGGGCCGGGGAATGAGCAGTACTTC.

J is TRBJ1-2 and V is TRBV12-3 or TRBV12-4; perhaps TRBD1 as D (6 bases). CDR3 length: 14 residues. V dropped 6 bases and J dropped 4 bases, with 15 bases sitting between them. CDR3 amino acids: CASSRGQRSYGYTF. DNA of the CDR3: TGTGCCAGCAGCCGGGGGCAGAGAAGCTATGGCTACACCTTC.

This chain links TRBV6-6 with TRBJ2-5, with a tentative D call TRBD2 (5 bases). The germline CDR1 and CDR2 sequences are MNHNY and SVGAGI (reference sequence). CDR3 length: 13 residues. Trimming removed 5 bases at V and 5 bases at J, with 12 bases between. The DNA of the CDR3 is TGTGCCAGCAGTGACGTGTCGGGGGAGACCCAGTACTTC. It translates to CASSDVSGETQYF.

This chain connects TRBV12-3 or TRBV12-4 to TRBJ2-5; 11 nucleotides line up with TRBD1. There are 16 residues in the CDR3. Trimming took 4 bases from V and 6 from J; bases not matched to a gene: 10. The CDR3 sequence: CASSSHGTGGRKTQYF. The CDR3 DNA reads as TGTGCCAGCAGTTCCCATGGGACAGGGGGTAGGAAGACCCAGTACTTC.

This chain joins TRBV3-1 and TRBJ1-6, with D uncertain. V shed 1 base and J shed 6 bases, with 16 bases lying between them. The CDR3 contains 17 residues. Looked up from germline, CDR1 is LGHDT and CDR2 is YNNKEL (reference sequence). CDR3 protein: CASSQATAATSNSPLHF. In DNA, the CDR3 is TGTGCCAGCAGCCAAGCGACGGCCGCAACCTCTAATTCACCCCTCCACTTT.

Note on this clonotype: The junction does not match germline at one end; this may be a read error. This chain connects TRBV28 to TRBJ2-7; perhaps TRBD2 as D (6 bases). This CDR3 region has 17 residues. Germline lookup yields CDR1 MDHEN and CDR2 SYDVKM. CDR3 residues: CASSRVGVAEASYERYF. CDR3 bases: TGTGCCAGCAGCAGGGTAGGTGTAGCGGAGGCCTCCTACGAGCGGTACTTC.

Here the CDR3 reads CASSTTSGPNYGYTF. The CDR3 bases are TGTGCCAGCAGCACGACGTCGGGGCCCAACTATGGCTACACCTTC. The chain employs TRBV7-9 and TRBJ1-2; weak D call: TRBD1 (5 bases). The CDR3 spans 15 residues. The germline V gene encodes CDR1 SEHNR and CDR2 FQNEAQ (reference sequence). The V end was cut by 5 bases, the J end by 2 bases, with 15 bases between.

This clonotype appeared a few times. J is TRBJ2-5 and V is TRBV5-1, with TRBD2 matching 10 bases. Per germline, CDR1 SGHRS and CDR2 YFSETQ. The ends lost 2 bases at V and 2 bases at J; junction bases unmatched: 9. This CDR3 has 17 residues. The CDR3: CASSFRWSSGRQETQYF. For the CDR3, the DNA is TGCGCCAGCAGCTTCCGCTGGTCTAGCGGGAGACAAGAGACCCAGTACTTC.

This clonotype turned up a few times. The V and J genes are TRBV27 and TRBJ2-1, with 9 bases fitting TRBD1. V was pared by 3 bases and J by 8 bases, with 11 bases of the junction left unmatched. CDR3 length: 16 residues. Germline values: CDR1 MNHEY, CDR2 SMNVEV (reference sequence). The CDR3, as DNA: TGTGCCAGCAGTTTGGGTGCGGGGACAGGGAGGGATGAGCAGTTCTTC. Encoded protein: CASSLGAGTGRDEQFF.

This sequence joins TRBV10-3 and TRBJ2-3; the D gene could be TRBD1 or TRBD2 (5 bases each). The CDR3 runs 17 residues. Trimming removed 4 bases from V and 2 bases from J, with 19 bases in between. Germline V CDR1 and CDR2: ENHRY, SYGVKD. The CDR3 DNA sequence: TGTGCCATCAGTGGGGACCCTCATGGCTCTGACACAGATACGCAGTATTTT. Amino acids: CAISGDPHGSDTDTQYF.

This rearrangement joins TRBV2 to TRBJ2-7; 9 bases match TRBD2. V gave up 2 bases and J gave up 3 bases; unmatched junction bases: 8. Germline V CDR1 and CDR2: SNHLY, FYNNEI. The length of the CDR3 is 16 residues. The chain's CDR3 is CASSERGLAGLYEQYF. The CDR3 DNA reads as TGTGCCAGCAGTGAACGAGGGCTAGCGGGACTCTACGAGCAGTACTTC. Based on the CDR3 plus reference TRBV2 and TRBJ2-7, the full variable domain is EPEVTQTPSHQVTQMGQEVILRCVPISNHLYFYWYRQILGQKVEFLVSFYNNEISEKSEIFDDQFSVERPDGSNFTLKIRSTKLEDSAMYFCASSERGLAGLYEQYFGPGTRLTVT.

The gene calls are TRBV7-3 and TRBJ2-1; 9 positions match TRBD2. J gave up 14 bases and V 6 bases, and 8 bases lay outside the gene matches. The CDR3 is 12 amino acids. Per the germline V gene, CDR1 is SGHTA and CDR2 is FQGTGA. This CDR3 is CASSRAGGPKFF. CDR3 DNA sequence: TGTGCCAGCAGTCGGGCGGGGGGGCCTAAGTTCTTC.

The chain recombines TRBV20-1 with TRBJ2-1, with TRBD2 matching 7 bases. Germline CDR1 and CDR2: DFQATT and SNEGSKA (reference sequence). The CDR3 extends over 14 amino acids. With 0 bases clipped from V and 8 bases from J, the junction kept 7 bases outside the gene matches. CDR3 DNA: TGCAGTGCTAGAGATATACAGCGGGACTATGAGCAGTTCTTC. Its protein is CSARDIQRDYEQFF.